The 25 T cell receptor beta chains presented below share a single source sample, sequenced in a study of response to subunit inactivated influenza vaccine. TCRdb ran MiXCR on the RT-PCR reads and lists one entry per CDR3 protein. Of about 830,000 distinct CDR3 sequences listed, 15% to 20% are singletons. Source: PBMCs from blood, taken 4 to 6 days after vaccination. The receptors were gathered from a man between 50 and 59 years old who received an inactivated influenza vaccine.

This clonotype was counted ten times or more. This chain joins TRBV20-1 and TRBJ2-1, with D uncertain. Trimming took 0 bases from V and 8 from J, leaving 11 bases between them. Germline lookup yields CDR1 DFQATT and CDR2 SNEGSKA (reference sequence). The length of the CDR3 is 13 residues. The chain's CDR3 is CSARELGGDEQFF. In DNA form, the CDR3 reads TGCAGTGCTAGAGAATTAGGTGGCGATGAGCAGTTCTTC.

This clonotype has at least ten counts. The chain has TRBV12-3 or TRBV12-4 and TRBJ1-6, with D uncertain. Trimming shortened V by 5 bases and J by 14 bases, and 16 bases separated the two germline ends. The CDR3 has 13 amino acids. The DNA for the CDR3 is TGTGCCAGCAGTCCAGGCCTGGTTTCGACCCTCCACTTT. As protein: CASSPGLVSTLHF.

J is TRBJ1-6 and V is TRBV6-5; D is ambiguous. The ends were cut back, 8 bases at V and 7 bases at J, with 15 bases in the middle. The CDR3 runs 14 residues. Germline CDR1 MNHEY, CDR2 SVGAGI. CDR3: CASCFPVDNSPLHF. CDR3 coding DNA: TGTGCCAGCTGTTTCCCGGTTGACAATTCACCCCTCCACTTT.

Only a few counts were recorded for this clonotype. This sequence joins TRBV4-3 and TRBJ2-7; no reliable D call. The germline V gene has CDR1 LGHNA and CDR2 YSLEER. V was shortened by 3 bases and J by 1 base, with 10 bases between the two germline ends. This CDR3 is built from 14 residues. The CDR3 here is CASSHSLTSYEQYF. Written as DNA, the CDR3 is TGCGCCAGCAGCCATTCGCTAACGTCCTACGAGCAGTACTTC.

In this sample, this clonotype turned up a few times. The chain employs TRBV12-3 or TRBV12-4 and TRBJ1-2; D is unclear. The CDR3 consists of 15 residues. The V and J ends lost 1 base and 4 bases respectively, with 13 bases between them. CDR3: CASSLGPPFPYGYTF. The CDR3 nucleotides read TGTGCCAGCAGTTTAGGTCCGCCCTTCCCCTATGGCTACACCTTC.

This clonotype has just a few counts. The V call is TRBV6-6, the J call TRBJ2-5, with 8 positions matching TRBD2. The germline CDR1 and CDR2 sequences are MNHNY and SVGAGI (reference sequence). V gave up 7 bases and J gave up 1 base; unmatched junction bases: 2. The CDR3 is 13 residues long. The CDR3 sequence: CASTRGGQETQYF. CDR3 coding DNA: TGTGCCAGCACCCGGGGGGGCCAAGAGACCCAGTACTTC.

This clonotype was observed a few times. This chain connects TRBV5-1 to TRBJ2-5; unclear D gene. The CDR3 is made up of 13 amino acids. From germline, CDR1 is SGHRS and CDR2 YFSETQ. V dropped 4 bases and J dropped 4 bases, with 11 bases sitting between them. The CDR3 loop is CASSRDNGETQYF. The CDR3 bases are TGCGCCAGCAGCCGAGACAACGGAGAGACCCAGTACTTC.

This clonotype was seen more than once but under ten times. The rearrangement uses TRBV20-1 and TRBJ2-1, with 11 bases aligning to TRBD2. The CDR3 covers 17 residues. Germline trimming cut 1 base from V and 2 bases from J; bases unmatched to any gene: 7. In germline, CDR1 is DFQATT, CDR2 SNEGSKA (reference sequence). The CDR3 reads CSARAPIAGGTYNEQFF. The DNA for the CDR3 is TGCAGTGCTAGAGCCCCCATAGCGGGAGGGACCTACAATGAGCAGTTCTTC.

This clonotype was seen a few times. The rearrangement joins TRBV9 to TRBJ2-3, with a possible D match to TRBD2 (5 bases). From germline, CDR1 is SGDLS and CDR2 YYNGEE. This CDR3 has 14 amino acids. Trimming pared 0 bases from V and 6 bases from J, leaving 11 bases between. CDR3 bases: TGTGCCAGCAGCGTAGGTCAAACTAGGGATACGCAGTATTTT. This codes for CASSVGQTRDTQYF.

This clonotype was counted a few times. The gene calls are TRBV29-1 and TRBJ2-3; D is undetermined. The length of the CDR3 is 12 residues. V lost 4 bases and J lost 2, with 7 bases in between. From germline, CDR1 is SQVTM and CDR2 ANQGSEA. The CDR3 sequence is CSVVQYTDTQYF. The CDR3 DNA reads as TGCAGCGTTGTCCAGTACACAGATACGCAGTATTTT.

The V gene is TRBV7-3, the J gene TRBJ2-1; no clear D gene. Germline values: CDR1 SGHTA, CDR2 FQGTGA. The CDR3 spans 15 residues. Trimming took 3 bases from V and 2 from J, leaving 11 bases between them. The CDR3 loop is CASSLDVRTYNEQFF. The DNA of the CDR3 is TGTGCCAGCAGCTTGGACGTTCGTACCTACAATGAGCAGTTCTTC.

The table lists this clonotype with a few counts. This sequence joins TRBV6-2 or TRBV6-3 and TRBJ1-5, with D possibly matching TRBD1 (5 bases). V lost 10 bases and J 2 bases, leaving 12 bases between the germline ends. This CDR3 region has 13 residues. Germline V gene lookup returns CDR1 MNHEY and CDR2 SVGEGT. CDR3 in DNA: TGTGCCACCGTTGGGACCGGCAATCAGCCCCAGCATTTT. Translation gives CATVGTGNQPQHF.

J is TRBJ2-3 and V is TRBV5-1; perhaps TRBD1 as D (6 bases). The CDR3 consists of 15 residues. V was pared by 0 bases and J by 5 bases, with 13 bases between. Germline V CDR1 and CDR2: SGHRS, YFSETQ. CDR3 amino acids: CASSLGGKQGDTQYF. CDR3 bases: TGCGCCAGCAGCTTGGGAGGTAAACAGGGAGATACGCAGTATTTT.

This clonotype was detected only a few times. J is TRBJ2-3 and V is TRBV2; 8 bases fit TRBD2. V trimming: 4 bases; J trimming: 2 bases; junction bases outside the gene matches: 5. The length of the CDR3 is 15 residues. Germline values: CDR1 SNHLY, CDR2 FYNNEI. CDR3 bases: TGTGCCAGCAGTGGGAATAGCGGGGTCACAGATACGCAGTATTTT. It codes for CASSGNSGVTDTQYF.

This clonotype occurred a few times. The chain uses TRBV5-1 and TRBJ2-7; D ambiguous. Trimming removed 4 bases at V and 5 bases at J, with 16 bases between. Germline values: CDR1 SGHRS, CDR2 YFSETQ. The CDR3 runs to 14 residues. The CDR3 DNA reads as TGCGCCAGCAGCACCAGACCGAGTTCGGACGAGCAGTACTTC. Amino acids: CASSTRPSSDEQYF.

The V gene is TRBV7-8, the J gene TRBJ2-3; no definite D call. CDR3 size: 13 residues. V was clipped by 4 bases and J by 7 bases, with 12 bases between them. Germline values: CDR1 SGHVS, CDR2 FQNEAQ. The CDR3 loop is CASSSLGRNTQYF. In DNA form, the CDR3 reads TGTGCCAGCAGCTCCCTAGGCAGAAATACGCAGTATTTT.

This clonotype was detected a few times. The V gene is TRBV5-5, the J gene TRBJ2-2; D not certain. V was clipped by 0 bases and J by 0 bases, with 9 bases between them. From germline, CDR1 is SGHKS and CDR2 YYEKEE (reference sequence). The CDR3 has 16 residues. The CDR3, as DNA: TGTGCCAGCAGCTTGGAAGTAGGAGCGAACACCGGGGAGCTGTTTTTT. It translates to CASSLEVGANTGELFF.

The CDR3 DNA follows: TGTGCCGGTGCACTAGCGGGAGACAATGAGCAGTTCTTC. Encoded protein: CAGALAGDNEQFF. This chain connects TRBV12-3 or TRBV12-4 to TRBJ2-1; 11 bases line up with TRBD2. This CDR3 has 13 amino acids. The trim removed 11 bases at V and 5 bases at J, leaving 5 bases unmatched.

This clonotype appeared a few times. The rearrangement uses TRBV20-1 and TRBJ1-5; tentative D call: TRBD1 (5 bases). The CDR3 sequence is 13 residues long. V gave up 4 bases and J gave up 9 bases, with 16 bases separating them. Germline V gene lookup returns CDR1 DFQATT and CDR2 SNEGSKA (reference sequence). The CDR3 nucleotides read TGCAGTGCTACCCGGAGACAGATATGGCCCCAGCATTTT. Translating gives CSATRRQIWPQHF.

The DNA of the CDR3 is TGCAGTGCTAGAGAAAGGGGACCGGGACAGGGGGCGTGGACTGAAGCTTTCTTT. Translation gives CSARERGPGQGAWTEAFF. The V call is TRBV20-1, the J call TRBJ1-1, with 12 bases aligning to TRBD1. After removal of 0 bases from V and 5 bases from J, the junction contained 13 bases not matched to a gene. Looked up from germline, CDR1 is DFQATT and CDR2 is SNEGSKA (reference sequence). This CDR3 is built from 18 residues.

The chain joins TRBV5-1 to TRBJ2-4, with 10 nucleotides matching TRBD2. Looked up from germline, CDR1 is SGHRS and CDR2 is YFSETQ. The CDR3 spans 15 residues. Trimming removed 5 bases from V and 8 bases from J; junction bases left unmatched: 10. The CDR3 bases are TGCGCCAGCAGTCCCCTAGCGGGAGTTGTTGACATTCAGTACTTC. It codes for CASSPLAGVVDIQYF.

A few counts support this clonotype. The rearrangement links TRBV7-2 to TRBJ2-7; 11 nucleotides agree with TRBD1. The V segment lost 1 base and the J segment 3 bases; nucleotides outside the gene matches: 5. Germline V gene lookup returns CDR1 SGHTA and CDR2 FQGNSA. The CDR3 has 16 residues. Here the CDR3 reads CASSLVPGTGGYEQYF. The CDR3 coding sequence is TGTGCCAGCAGCTTAGTGCCCGGGACAGGGGGCTACGAGCAGTACTTC.

This clonotype appeared a few times. The chain employs TRBV6-5 and TRBJ1-4; a possible D gene is TRBD1 (6 bases). CDR1 MNHEY and CDR2 SVGAGI come from the germline V gene. This CDR3 comprises 16 residues. V lost 7 bases to trimming and J lost 4 bases, with 19 bases between them. The DNA for the CDR3 is TGTGCCAGCATTAGGTCCTTGGGGGACATTAATGAAAAACTGTTTTTT. It encodes CASIRSLGDINEKLFF.

This sequence joins TRBV6-1 and TRBJ2-1; 8 bases line up with TRBD2. The CDR3 covers 17 residues. The trim removed 5 bases at V and 7 bases at J, leaving 16 bases unmatched. Germline V gives CDR1 MNHNS, CDR2 SASEGT. CDR3 protein: CASSPGRGLAKSNEQFF. Written as DNA, the CDR3 is TGTGCCAGCAGTCCCGGGAGAGGACTAGCCAAGTCAAATGAGCAGTTCTTC.

The V call is TRBV3-1, the J call TRBJ2-7; D might be TRBD2 (5 bases). Germline CDR1 reads LGHDT; CDR2 reads YNNKEL (reference sequence). Deletions cut 2 bases from V and 5 bases from J, with 13 bases between. This CDR3 spans 14 amino acids. DNA for the CDR3: TGTGCCAGCAGCCAAATCCGGGGTCGGGACGAGCAGTACTTC. This gives the protein CASSQIRGRDEQYF.